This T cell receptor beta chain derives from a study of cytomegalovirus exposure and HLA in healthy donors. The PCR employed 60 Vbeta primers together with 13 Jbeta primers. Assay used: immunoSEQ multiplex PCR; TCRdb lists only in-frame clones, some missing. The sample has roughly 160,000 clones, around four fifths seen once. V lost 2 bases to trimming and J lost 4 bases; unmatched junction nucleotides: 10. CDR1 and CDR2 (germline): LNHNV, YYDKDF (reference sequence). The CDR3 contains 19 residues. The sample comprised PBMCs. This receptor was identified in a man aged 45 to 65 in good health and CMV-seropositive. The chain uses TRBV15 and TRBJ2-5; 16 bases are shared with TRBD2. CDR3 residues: CATSRSGTSGRAFGETQYF. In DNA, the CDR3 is TGTGCCACCAGCAGATCTGGGACTAGCGGGAGGGCGTTTGGAGAGACCCAGTACTTC.